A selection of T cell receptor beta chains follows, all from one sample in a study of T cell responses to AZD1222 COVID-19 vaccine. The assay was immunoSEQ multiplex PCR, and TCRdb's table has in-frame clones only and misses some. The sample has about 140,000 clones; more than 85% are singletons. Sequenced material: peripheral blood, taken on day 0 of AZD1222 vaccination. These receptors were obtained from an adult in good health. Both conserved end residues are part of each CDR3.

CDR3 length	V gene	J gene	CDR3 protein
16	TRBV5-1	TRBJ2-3	CASSLVPGGLTDTQYF
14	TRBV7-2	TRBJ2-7	CASSSDRGSSEQYF
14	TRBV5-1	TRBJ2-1	CASSLSSGDREQFF
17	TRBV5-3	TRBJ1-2	CARSLGKQGNLNYGYTF
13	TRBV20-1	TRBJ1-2	CSASAGQRHGYTF
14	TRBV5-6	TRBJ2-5	CTSSTGLAEETQYF
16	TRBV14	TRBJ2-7	CASSQSAFLPLYEQYF
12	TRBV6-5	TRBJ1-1	CAIKHGNTEAFF
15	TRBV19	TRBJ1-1	CASTGPGQGTTEAFF
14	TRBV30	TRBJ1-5	CAWSVGNNNQPQHF
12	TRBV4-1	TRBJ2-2	CASSRALGELFF
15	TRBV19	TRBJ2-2	CATRTSGRGTGELFF
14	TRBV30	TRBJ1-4	CAWNPGGAGEKLFF
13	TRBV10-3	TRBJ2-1	CAISELEVAGQFF
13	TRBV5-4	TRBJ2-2	CASSLATTGELFF
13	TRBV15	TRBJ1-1	CATSRDGGGEAFF